These 25 T cell receptor beta chains were sequenced from one sample in a study of OX40 agonist ivuxolimab in advanced cancers. Method: immunoSEQ multiplex PCR; TCRdb's copy keeps in-frame clones and lacks some. There are around 56,000 clones in the sample; over 75% occur only once, and approximately 4.8% lies in the top ten. The material was CD4+ or CD8+ T cells sorted from blood, obtained in a trial of the OX40 agonist ivuxolimab. These receptors all stem from an adult with an advanced solid tumor such as melanoma, head and neck, liver or kidney cancer.

The chain is built from TRBV7-9 and TRBJ1-2; D gene unclear. The V gene lost 1 base and the J gene lost 2 bases, with 5 bases spanning the gap. The CDR3 extends over 13 amino acids. Germline CDR1 and CDR2: SEHNR and FQNEAQ (reference sequence). CDR3 in DNA: TGTGCCAGCAGCTTAGGAGGGAACTATGGCTACACCTTC. Residues: CASSLGGNYGYTF.

The chain carries TRBV28 and TRBJ1-3, with TRBD1 as a possible D gene (6 bases). The CDR3 length is 16 residues. V lost 6 bases and J 0 bases, leaving 15 bases between the germline ends. Germline values: CDR1 MDHEN, CDR2 SYDVKM. The CDR3 bases are TGTGCCAGCAGCCCTTGGGGACACTTCTCTGGAAACACCATATATTTT. Translating it yields CASSPWGHFSGNTIYF.

The chain joins TRBV5-8 to TRBJ2-7; no definite D call. The CDR3 spans 12 residues. The germline V gene encodes CDR1 SGHTS and CDR2 YDEGEE. With 2 bases removed from V and 4 bases from J, the gap between germline ends came to 7 bases. CDR3 coding DNA: TGTGCCAGCAGCTTTTCCGCTTACGAGCAGTACTTC. Protein sequence: CASSFSAYEQYF.

This clone was counted between two and nine times. The V and J genes are TRBV19 and TRBJ1-6; TRBD1 matches 9 bases. The germline CDR1 and CDR2 sequences are LNHDA and SQIVND (reference sequence). The CDR3 totals 15 residues. The trim removed 7 bases at V and 5 bases at J, leaving 6 bases unmatched. CDR3: CASTPTGGDNSPLHF. The CDR3 coding sequence is TGTGCCAGTACCCCGACAGGGGGAGATAATTCACCCCTCCACTTT. Filled out from reference TRBV19 and TRBJ1-6, the complete variable domain reads DGGITQSPKYLFRKEGQNVTLSCEQNLNHDAMYWYRQDPGQGLRLIYYSQIVNDFQKGDIAEGYSVSREKKESFPLTVTSAQKNPTAFYLCASTPTGGDNSPLHFGNGTRLTVT.

The rearrangement links TRBV19 to TRBJ2-5; D might be TRBD1 (6 bases). With the DNA end fitting TRBJ2-7 better, the J assignment may be wrong. Germline loops: CDR1 LNHDA, CDR2 SQIVND (reference sequence). There are 15 residues in the CDR3. The CDR3 is CASSSQGRGAYEQYF. The CDR3 DNA reads TGTGCCAGTAGTTCCCAGGGCAGGGGCGCTTACGAGCAGTACTTC.

This chain joins TRBV2 and TRBJ2-5, with TRBD2 identical over 11 bases. The CDR3 contains 15 residues. Trimming took 4 bases from V and 2 from J; bases not matched to a gene: 3. Germline assignment: CDR1 SNHLY and CDR2 FYNNEI. Written as DNA, the CDR3 is TGTGCCAGCAGTGGGGCTAGCGGGGGGCAAGAGACCCAGTACTTC. Its protein is CASSGASGGQETQYF. Full variable domain (outside the CDR3, taken from reference TRBV2 and TRBJ2-5): EPEVTQTPSHQVTQMGQEVILRCVPISNHLYFYWYRQILGQKVEFLVSFYNNEISEKSEIFDDQFSVERPDGSNFTLKIRSTKLEDSAMYFCASSGASGGQETQYFGPGTRLLVL.

The V gene is TRBV2, the J gene TRBJ2-5; 10 bases line up with TRBD1. Germline assignment: CDR1 SNHLY and CDR2 FYNNEI. Trimming cost V 7 bases and J 5 bases; bases outside gene matches: 10. This CDR3 has 15 residues. Written as DNA, the CDR3 is TGTGCCAGCAAGGCCCCGACAGGGGGCGGGGAGACCCAGTACTTC. This translates into CASKAPTGGGETQYF.

CDR3 sequence (DNA): TGCGCCAGCAGCCAAGTTTGGAGACAGGGGATCGGCGGGGAGCTGTTTTTT. This gives the protein CASSQVWRQGIGGELFF. The rearrangement joins TRBV4-1 to TRBJ2-2; 8 positions match TRBD1. The length of the CDR3 is 17 residues. The germline V gene has CDR1 MGHRA and CDR2 YSYEKL. The V segment lost 1 base and the J segment 7 bases; nucleotides outside the gene matches: 11.

In this sample, this clone turned up a few times. This chain joins TRBV6-1 and TRBJ1-2; 8 bases line up with TRBD1. The length of the CDR3 is 13 residues. In germline, CDR1 is MNHNS, CDR2 SASEGT. J lost 7 bases, V lost 4 bases, and 5 bases had no gene match. For the CDR3, the DNA is TGTGCCAGCAGTGCGGACAGGGAGTTTGGCTACACCTTC. Amino acid sequence: CASSADREFGYTF.

J is TRBJ2-1 and V is TRBV7-9; 14 bases match TRBD2. This CDR3 spans 16 amino acids. The ends lost 2 bases at V and 6 bases at J; junction bases unmatched: 3. From germline, CDR1 is SEHNR and CDR2 FQNEAQ (reference sequence). In DNA form, the CDR3 reads TGTGCCAGCAGCTTAACGGGACTAGCGGGAGCCAATGAGCAGTTCTTC. Protein sequence: CASSLTGLAGANEQFF.

This rearrangement joins TRBV4-2 to TRBJ1-2; D is unclear. Germline V gene lookup returns CDR1 LGHNA and CDR2 YNFKEQ. The CDR3 sequence is 16 residues long. V was clipped by 2 bases and J by 2 bases, with 15 bases between them. The CDR3 bases are TGTGCCAGCAGCCAATTATCGGGTGATGGGAACTATGGCTACACCTTC. This gives the protein CASSQLSGDGNYGYTF.

The chain combines TRBV6-6 with TRBJ2-1; TRBD2 matches 9 bases. Unmatched junction bases numbered 6, after V lost 5 bases and J lost 4 bases. The CDR3 contains 15 residues. Germline V gene lookup returns CDR1 MNHNY and CDR2 SVGAGI (reference sequence). The CDR3, as DNA: TGTGCCAGCAGTAAGACTAGCGGTGCGTACAATGAGCAGTTCTTC. Protein: CASSKTSGAYNEQFF.

The chain employs TRBV5-1 and TRBJ1-5, with D tentatively TRBD1 (5 bases). The CDR3 loop spans 14 amino acids. V was cut by 1 base and J by 6 bases, with 11 bases left in between. Germline values: CDR1 SGHRS, CDR2 YFSETQ. Here the CDR3 DNA reads TGCGCCAGCAGCTTGTCGGGGGATGGTCAGCCCCAGCATTTT. This codes for CASSLSGDGQPQHF.

The chain employs TRBV5-5 and TRBJ2-1; 7 bases line up with TRBD2. Germline V gene data show CDR1 as SGHKS and CDR2 as YYEKEE (reference sequence). The CDR3 runs to 15 residues. J lost 5 bases, V lost 4 bases, and 9 bases had no gene match. DNA of the CDR3: TGTGCCAGCAGCCCGGCGGGAGAAGGGAACAATGAGCAGTTCTTC. Translated: CASSPAGEGNNEQFF.

This chain uses TRBV18 with TRBJ2-7; the match to TRBD1 covers 10 bases. This CDR3 is 16 amino acids long. CDR1 is KGHSH and CDR2 is LQKENI in the germline V gene. The V gene end was trimmed by 3 bases and the J gene end by 5 bases; junction bases not matched to a gene: 10. CDR3 DNA sequence: TGTGCCAGCTCACCCGGACCGGGACAGGGGACGGACGAGCAGTACTTC. It is translated as CASSPGPGQGTDEQYF.

This sequence joins TRBV9 and TRBJ2-7; D is unclear. Germline CDR1 SGDLS, CDR2 YYNGEE. The CDR3 loop spans 16 amino acids. V dropped 0 bases and J dropped 6 bases, with 19 bases sitting between them. CDR3 sequence: CASSVERWVLPGEQYF. The CDR3 DNA is TGTGCCAGCAGCGTAGAAAGGTGGGTCCTCCCCGGCGAGCAGTACTTC.

This clone ranks as large. V gene TRBV7-2 combines with J gene TRBJ1-5; a possible D gene is TRBD1 (6 bases). The germline V gene encodes CDR1 SGHTA and CDR2 FQGNSA. CDR3 length equals 18 residues. Trimming pared 0 bases from V and 3 bases from J, leaving 18 bases between. The CDR3 here is CASSLAGATGGANQPQHF. As DNA, the CDR3 is TGTGCCAGCAGCTTAGCAGGGGCGACTGGGGGGGCCAATCAGCCCCAGCATTTT.

The rearrangement links TRBV11-2 to TRBJ1-1; 9 bases map to TRBD1. This CDR3 is built from 15 residues. Germline loops: CDR1 SGHAT, CDR2 FQNNGV. V was pared by 5 bases and J by 5 bases, with 9 bases of the junction left unmatched. CDR3 sequence (DNA): TGTGCCAGCAGCCCGCTGGGACAGGGAAGGACTGAAGCTTTCTTT. This translates into CASSPLGQGRTEAFF.

The chain uses TRBV11-2 and TRBJ1-3; D is perhaps TRBD1 (5 bases). The CDR3 runs 18 residues. Germline-derived CDR1 and CDR2 are SGHAT and FQNNGV. Trimming removed 3 bases at V and 0 bases at J, with 18 bases between. CDR3 amino acids: CASSFTLGTRFSGNTIYF. The CDR3 coding sequence is TGTGCCAGCAGCTTCACCCTTGGGACCAGGTTCTCTGGAAACACCATATATTTT.

This sequence joins TRBV6-1 and TRBJ2-5; D assignment may be TRBD1 or TRBD2 (5 bases each). The J call may be faulty, since TRBJ2-7 better matches the DNA end. Germline CDR1 reads MNHNS; CDR2 reads SASEGT. This CDR3 spans 15 amino acids. CDR3 nucleotides: TGTGCCAGCTCTGAAGGGACGGCCGTTTGGTACGAGCAGTACTTC. Protein: CASSEGTAVWYEQYF.

This clone was found a few times. V is TRBV7-3 and J is TRBJ2-1, with D perhaps matching TRBD1 (5 bases). The CDR3 consists of 16 residues. Between the trimmed V and J ends, which lost 5 bases and 1 base, there was a span of 15 bases. From germline, CDR1 is SGHTA and CDR2 FQGTGA. The CDR3 coding sequence is TGTGCCAGCAGCCCCTCCAGGGTCCGATCCTACAATGAGCAGTTCTTC. This encodes CASSPSRVRSYNEQFF.

As regards this clone: Compared with germline, one end of the junction differs, possibly owing to a read error. J is TRBJ2-5 and V is TRBV7-7; D is unclear. Germline V gene sequence: CDR1 SSHAT, CDR2 FNYEAQ (reference sequence). CDR3 length equals 14 residues. The DNA of the CDR3 is TGTGCTAGCAGCTTAGGCTCAGGCCAAGAGACCCAGTACTTC. This encodes CASSLGSGQETQYF.

The CDR3 nucleotides read TGTGCCTGGAGTGCTACAGGGAGGGGGGACTATGGCTACACCTTC. It translates to CAWSATGRGDYGYTF. V usage is TRBV30 and J usage is TRBJ1-2; tentatively, D is TRBD1 (6 bases). The CDR3 is 15 amino acids. V lost 1 base and J lost 3, with 15 bases in between. Germline loops: CDR1 GTSNPN, CDR2 SVGIG (reference sequence).

This sequence joins TRBV28 and TRBJ2-1; D remains unclear. This CDR3 is built from 14 residues. V lost 5 bases, J lost 6 bases, and 14 bases lay in between. The V gene's germline CDR1 is MDHEN and CDR2 SYDVKM. Here the CDR3 reads CASSPTGSSNEQFF. Written as DNA, the CDR3 is TGTGCCAGCAGTCCCACGGGTAGCTCCAATGAGCAGTTCTTC. The full variable domain, completed using reference TRBV28 and TRBJ2-1, is DVKVTQSSRYLVKRTGEKVFLECVQDMDHENMFWYRQDPGLGLRLIYFSYDVKMKEKGDIPEGYSVSREKKERFSLILESASTNQTSMYLCASSPTGSSNEQFFGPGTRLTVL.

The chain recombines TRBV4-2 with TRBJ2-4, with no clear D. Germline V CDR1 and CDR2: LGHNA, YNFKEQ. This CDR3 is 13 amino acids long. V lost 6 bases and J lost 3, with 9 bases in between. As DNA, the CDR3 is TGTGCCAGCAGACCGGACGGCAAAAACATTCAGTACTTC. Amino acids: CASRPDGKNIQYF.